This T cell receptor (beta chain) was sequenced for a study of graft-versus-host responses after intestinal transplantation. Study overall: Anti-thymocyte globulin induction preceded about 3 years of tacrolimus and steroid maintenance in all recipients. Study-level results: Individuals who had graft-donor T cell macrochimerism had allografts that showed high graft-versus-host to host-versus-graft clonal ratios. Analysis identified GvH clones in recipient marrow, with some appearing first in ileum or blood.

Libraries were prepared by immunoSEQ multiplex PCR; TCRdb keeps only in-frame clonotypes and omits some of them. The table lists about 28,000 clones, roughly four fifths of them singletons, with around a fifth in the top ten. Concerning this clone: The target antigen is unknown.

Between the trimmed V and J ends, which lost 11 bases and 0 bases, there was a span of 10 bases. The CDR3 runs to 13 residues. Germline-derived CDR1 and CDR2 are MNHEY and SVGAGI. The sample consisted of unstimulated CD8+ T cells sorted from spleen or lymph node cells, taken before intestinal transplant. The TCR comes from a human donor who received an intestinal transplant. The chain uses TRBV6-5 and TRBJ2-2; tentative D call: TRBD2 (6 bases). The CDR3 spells CAAGKPNTGELFF. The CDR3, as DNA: TGTGCCGCGGGGAAGCCGAACACCGGGGAGCTGTTTTTT.